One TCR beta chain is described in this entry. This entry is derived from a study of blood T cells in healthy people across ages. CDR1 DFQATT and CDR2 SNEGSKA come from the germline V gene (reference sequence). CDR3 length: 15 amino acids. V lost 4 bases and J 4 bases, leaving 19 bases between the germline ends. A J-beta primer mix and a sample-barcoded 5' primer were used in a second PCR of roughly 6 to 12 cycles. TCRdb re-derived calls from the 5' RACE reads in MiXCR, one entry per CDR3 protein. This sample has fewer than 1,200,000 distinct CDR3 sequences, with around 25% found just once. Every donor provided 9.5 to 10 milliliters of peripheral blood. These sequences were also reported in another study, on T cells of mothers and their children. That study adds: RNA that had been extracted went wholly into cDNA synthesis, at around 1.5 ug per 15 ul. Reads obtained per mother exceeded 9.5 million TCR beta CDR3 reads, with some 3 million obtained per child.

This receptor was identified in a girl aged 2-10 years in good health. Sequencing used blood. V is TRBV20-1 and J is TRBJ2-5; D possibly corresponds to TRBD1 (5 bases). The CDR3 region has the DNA TGCAGTGCTACCCATCCAGGACACGGAAGAGAGACCCAGTACTTC. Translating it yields CSATHPGHGRETQYF.